The entry that follows covers one T cell receptor beta chain sequence. This sample is part of a study of response to subunit inactivated influenza vaccine. V gave up 3 bases and J gave up 2 bases, with 6 bases separating them. This CDR3 region has 13 residues. Looked up from germline, CDR1 is KGHSH and CDR2 is LQKENI. TCRdb reprocessed the RT-PCR reads with MiXCR, giving one entry per CDR3 protein. The sample includes more than 550,000 distinct CDR3 sequences, about 10% of them seen just once. A further study also used this sample, focusing on T cells expressing NK-cell markers. Turning to that study: UMIs accompanied the 5'RACE template switching by which TCR beta cDNA was made. A range of about 1.0-7.0% of CD8+ T cells consisted of dominant NKG2C+ clonotypes in a handful of donors. Researchers report these clonotypes also headed the CD3+CD56-NKG2C+ fraction in several donors.

The clonotype was recovered from a man in his fifties or sixties who received an inactivated influenza vaccine. V and J are TRBV18 and TRBJ2-3; D is unclear. Material: PBMCs from blood, obtained on the day of vaccination. CDR3 sequence reads: CASSPRNTDTQYF. In DNA form, the CDR3 reads TGTGCCAGCTCACCTCGGAACACAGATACGCAGTATTTT.